This T cell receptor (beta chain) was identified in a study of blood T cell repertoires in COVID-19. Study information: COVID-19 samples collected from the United States, Italy and Spain covered acute and convalescent phases. The analysed material was cDNA or gDNA that came from T cells, B-cell-depleted T cells, or PBMCs.

Under the authors' procedure: By means of reference gene primer amplification, nucleated cell counts were estimated. This table comes from immunoSEQ multiplex PCR, and its TCRdb copy is limited to in-frame clones, with some not included. That table gives V, J and clone size, and the DNA gave D and trimming. The data show over 85,000 clones, with roughly 76% seen just once and about 8.3% held by the top ten. Note on this clone: This clone may be a read error of a much larger clone one base away.

V was pared by 3 bases and J by 1 base, with 3 bases between. The CDR3 extends over 12 amino acids. Germline CDR1 SEHNR, CDR2 FQNEAQ (reference sequence). This TCR derives from a woman aged 55 to 70 with acute or convalescent COVID-19. The sequencing input was peripheral blood. This chain links TRBV7-9 with TRBJ1-1; no clear D gene. The CDR3 DNA reads TGTGCCAGCAGCTTCCGGAACACTGAAGCTTTCTTT. As protein: CASSFRNTEAFF.